This TCR beta chain was retrieved from a study of T cells in localized non-small cell lung cancer. The assay was immunoSEQ multiplex PCR, and TCRdb's table has in-frame clones only and misses some. The profile shows just under 80,000 clones, around 80% of them singletons. Whole-study results and caveats: Higher T cell density in the blood was associated with longer overall survival, whereas higher adjacent-lung clonality associated with shorter survival.

This clone showed up just a few times. Its antigen is not identified. The V and J ends lost 2 bases and 2 bases respectively, with 6 bases between them. The CDR3 has 13 amino acids. Germline V gene data show CDR1 as MDHEN and CDR2 as SYDVKM. The material sequenced was peripheral blood, taken before any cancer treatment. V and J are TRBV28 and TRBJ1-1; the D is unclear. The TCR originated in a female donor older than 55 with stage I lung adenocarcinoma. CDR3 in amino acids: CASSLEGNTEAFF. The CDR3 region has the DNA TGTGCCAGCAGTTTAGAGGGTAACACTGAAGCTTTCTTT.